This T cell receptor (beta chain) was obtained from a study of T cells in tumors and immune-related adverse events (TCRdb year 2021). The TCR beta locus was amplified and sequenced using the immunoSEQ assay, from which bulk TCR Vbeta CDR3 data were obtained. Per the source publication's procedure: CDR3s were excluded if they were non-productive, were shorter than 7 amino acids, or did not start with C or end with F/W. Analysis was limited to specimens with at least 1000 reads, and clonotypes were defined at the amino acid level. Clonality was computed as 1 minus Pielou's evenness. Library sizes were equalized by abundance-weighted random subsampling with replacement, repeated 100 times to report 95% confidence intervals. Repertoire overlap was quantified with the Morisita overlap index, and the top 40 clones per specimen were checked for overlap with the irAE. This immuneACCESS table, as held by TCRdb, lists in-frame sequences with V and J called but not all clones. Of the missing ones, under half trace to an unresolved V gene in checked studies; the others have no known cause. The DNA was the basis for D and trimming; V, J and clone size are from that table. The table for this sample lists some 2,300 clones; around four fifths of them were counted only once. Of the sample, 5.5% to 8.5% falls within the top ten clones.

Concerning this clone: What antigen it recognizes has not been identified. No much larger clone is present one base from it, and per-base qualities are unavailable.

This specimen's treatment or condition label, per the study, means: nivolumab (PD-1 blockade) given before sampling. The DNeasy Blood and Tissue Kit was used to extract DNA from the formalin-fixed paraffin-embedded specimens. From V the trimming removes 3 bases and from J it removes 6 bases, while the gene matches leave 14 bases of the junction unaccounted for. Via the germline V gene (reference sequence), CDR1 is SGHNT and CDR2 YYREEE. The CDR3 numbers 17 residues from cysteine through phenylalanine. The DNA shown is the 51-base CDR3, in frame from base 1. Source: tumor tissue, taken from a patient treated with anti-PD-1 therapy. The chain uses TRBV5-4 and TRBJ1-2; 10 bases in the middle match TRBD1. The clonotype was recovered from a female donor with metastatic renal cell carcinoma. The CDR3: CASSSAKRQGAIDGYTF. Here is the DNA: TGTGCCAGCAGCTCGGCTAAACGACAGGGGGCAATCGATGGCTACACCTTC.